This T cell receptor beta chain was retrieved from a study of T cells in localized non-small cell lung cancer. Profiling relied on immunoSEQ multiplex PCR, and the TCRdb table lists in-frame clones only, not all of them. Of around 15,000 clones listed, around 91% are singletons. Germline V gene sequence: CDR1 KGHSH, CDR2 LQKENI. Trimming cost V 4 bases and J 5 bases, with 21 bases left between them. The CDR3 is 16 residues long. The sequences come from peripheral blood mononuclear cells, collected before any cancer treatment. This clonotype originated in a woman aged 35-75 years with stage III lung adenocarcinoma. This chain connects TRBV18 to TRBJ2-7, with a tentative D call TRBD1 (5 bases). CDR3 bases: TGTGCCAGCTCACTGTACATACAGGATCTGGGGCACGAGCAGTACTTC. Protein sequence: CASSLYIQDLGHEQYF.